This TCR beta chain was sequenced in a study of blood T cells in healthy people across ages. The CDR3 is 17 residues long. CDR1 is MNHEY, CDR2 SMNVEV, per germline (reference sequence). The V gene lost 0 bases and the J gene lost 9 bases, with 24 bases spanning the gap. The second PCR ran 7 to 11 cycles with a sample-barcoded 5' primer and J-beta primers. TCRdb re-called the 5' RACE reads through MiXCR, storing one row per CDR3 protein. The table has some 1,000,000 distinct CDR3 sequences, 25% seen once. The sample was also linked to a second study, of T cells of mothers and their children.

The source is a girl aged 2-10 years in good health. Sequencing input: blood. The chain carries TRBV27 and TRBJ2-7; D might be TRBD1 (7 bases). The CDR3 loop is CASSLSMEGAVSGGQYF. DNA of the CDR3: TGTGCCAGCAGTTTATCGATGGAGGGGGCGGTCTCCGGCGGGCAGTACTTC.